The 9 T cell receptor beta chains below were found in one sample sequenced in a study of cytomegalovirus exposure and HLA in healthy donors. The PCR used 60 Vbeta and 13 Jbeta primers. Method: immunoSEQ multiplex PCR; TCRdb's copy keeps in-frame clones and lacks some. The table lists fewer than 200,000 clones, around 73% of them singletons. The sequencing input was PBMCs. Every receptor here comes from a woman aged 18-35 years in good health and CMV-seropositive.

The V gene is TRBV5-1, the J gene TRBJ1-6, with D perhaps matching TRBD1 (5 bases). Germline V CDR1 and CDR2: SGHRS, YFSETQ. Trimming removed 4 bases at V and 6 bases at J, with 14 bases between. The CDR3 consists of 15 residues. The CDR3 region is CASSLMDTLNSPLHF. The CDR3 nucleotides are TGCGCCAGCAGCCTCATGGACACTCTTAATTCACCCCTCCACTTT.

The chain carries TRBV30 and TRBJ2-6; D is perhaps TRBD2 (6 bases). CDR3 size: 16 residues. Trimming stripped 1 base from V and 0 bases from J, with 10 bases between. The germline CDR1 and CDR2 sequences are GTSNPN and SVGIG (reference sequence). The DNA for the CDR3 is TGTGCCTGGAGTGGGATCGGGGGCTCTGGGGCCAACGTCCTGACTTTC. It encodes CAWSGIGGSGANVLTF.

The genes are TRBV6-5 and TRBJ2-1; tentatively, D is TRBD2 (6 bases). This CDR3 has 15 amino acids. Trimming shortened V by 7 bases and J by 2 bases, and 15 bases separated the two germline ends. Per germline, CDR1 MNHEY and CDR2 SVGAGI. The CDR3 loop reads CASTPPRGAYNEQFF. The DNA of the CDR3 is TGTGCCAGCACCCCCCCGCGGGGAGCCTACAATGAGCAGTTCTTC.

V and J are TRBV4-3 and TRBJ2-3; 9 nucleotides match TRBD1. The V gene's germline CDR1 is LGHNA and CDR2 YSLEER. J gave up 1 base and V 4 bases, and 6 bases lay outside the gene matches. CDR3 length: 16 residues. CDR3 loop: CASSPTGGEGTDTQYF. CDR3 DNA: TGCGCCAGCAGCCCTACAGGGGGCGAAGGCACAGATACGCAGTATTTT.

This chain links TRBV2 with TRBJ1-6; D uncertain. V was trimmed by 7 bases and J by 2 bases, leaving 12 bases between them. Germline loops: CDR1 SNHLY, CDR2 FYNNEI. CDR3 length: 15 residues. CDR3 sequence reads: CASMSVEPYNSPLHF. DNA for the CDR3: TGTGCCAGCATGAGTGTCGAACCCTATAATTCACCCCTCCACTTT.

This sequence joins TRBV5-1 and TRBJ2-7, with D tentatively TRBD1 (6 bases). The CDR3 runs 13 residues. The V end was cut by 2 bases, the J end by 2 bases, with 8 bases between. Germline V gene data show CDR1 as SGHRS and CDR2 as YFSETQ. The CDR3 region has the DNA TGCGCCAGCAGCTTTGGGGGCCCCTACGAGCAGTACTTC. Protein sequence: CASSFGGPYEQYF. Drawing the rest from reference TRBV5-1 and TRBJ2-7, the complete variable domain is KAGVTQTPRYLIKTRGQQVTLSCSPISGHRSVSWYQQTPGQGLQFLFEYFSETQRNKGNFPGRFSGRQFSNSRSEMNVSTLELGDSALYLCASSFGGPYEQYFGPGTRLTVT.

In its sample, this clone was seen a few times. This sequence joins TRBV4-3 and TRBJ1-1; D gene uncertain. The CDR3 totals 14 residues. V gave up 2 bases and J gave up 6 bases, with 13 bases separating them. Germline V gene lookup returns CDR1 LGHNA and CDR2 YSLEER. The DNA for the CDR3 is TGCGCCAGCAGCCAAAAGACTGACCGTTCTGAAGCTTTCTTT. This gives the protein CASSQKTDRSEAFF.

The CDR3 sequence: CASSPMPGPPGNTIYF. The CDR3 region has the DNA TGTGCCAGCAGTCCTATGCCAGGGCCCCCTGGAAACACCATATATTTT. The chain has TRBV28 and TRBJ1-3; tentative D call: TRBD1 (5 bases). The V gene's germline CDR1 is MDHEN and CDR2 SYDVKM. There are 16 residues in the CDR3. The ends were cut back, 5 bases at V and 2 bases at J, with 16 bases in the middle.

V gene TRBV4-3 combines with J gene TRBJ2-3, with 7 bases aligning to TRBD1. There are 16 residues in the CDR3. Germline values: CDR1 LGHNA, CDR2 YSLEER. Trimming at V came to 0 bases and at J to 3 bases, leaving 6 bases not matched to a gene. The CDR3 is CASSQDRQGETDTQYF. The CDR3 region has the DNA TGCGCCAGCAGCCAAGATAGGCAGGGGGAAACAGATACGCAGTATTTT.